This entry concerns a single TCR beta chain. The antigen is not known. Per germline, CDR1 GTSNPN and CDR2 SVGIG (reference sequence). The V segment lost 7 bases and the J segment 0 bases; nucleotides outside the gene matches: 8. This CDR3 contains 15 residues. The data originate from a study of chemoradiotherapy in HPV16-positive cancers. Broader study findings: HPV-specific T cells were functionally defined from only a couple of HPV16-positive patients. Candidate HPV-specific clones and E7-related TCR motifs grew in tumor during treatment. HPV-responsive T-cell expansion during chemoradiotherapy was linked to improved recurrence-free survival in HPV16-positive patients.

Here immunoSEQ multiplex PCR was the method, and the copy in TCRdb shows in-frame clones only, minus some. The sample lists around 1,500 clones; more than 75% were seen once. This clonotype was obtained from a human donor with HPV-associated anogenital cancer. The chain couples TRBV30 to TRBJ2-1; 8 bases align to TRBD2. The material was tumor tissue, obtained from a patient who underwent chemoradiotherapy. CDR3 nucleotide sequence: TGTGCCTTTCGTCGCCGGGGGGGCTCCTACAATGAGCAGTTCTTC. Its protein product is CAFRRRGGSYNEQFF.